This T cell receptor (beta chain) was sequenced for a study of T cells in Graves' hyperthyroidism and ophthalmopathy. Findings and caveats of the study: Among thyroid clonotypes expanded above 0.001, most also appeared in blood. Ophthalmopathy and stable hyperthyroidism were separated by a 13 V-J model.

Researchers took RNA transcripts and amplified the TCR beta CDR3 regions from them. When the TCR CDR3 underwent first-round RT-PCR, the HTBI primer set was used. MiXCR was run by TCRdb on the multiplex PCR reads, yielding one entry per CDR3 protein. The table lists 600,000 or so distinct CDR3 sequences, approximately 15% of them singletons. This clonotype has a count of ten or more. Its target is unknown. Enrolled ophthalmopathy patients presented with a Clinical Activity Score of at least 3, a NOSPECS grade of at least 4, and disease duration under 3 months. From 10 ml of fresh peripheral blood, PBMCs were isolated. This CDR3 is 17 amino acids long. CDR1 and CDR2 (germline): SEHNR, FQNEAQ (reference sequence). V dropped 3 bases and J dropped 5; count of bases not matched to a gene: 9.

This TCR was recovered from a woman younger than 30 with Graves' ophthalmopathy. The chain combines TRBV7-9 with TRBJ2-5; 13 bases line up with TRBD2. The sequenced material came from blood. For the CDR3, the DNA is TGTGCCAGCAGCTTCCCGGGACTAGCGGGAAAGGTGGAGACCCAGTACTTC. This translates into CASSFPGLAGKVETQYF.